Shown below are 3 T cell receptor beta chains from a single sample sequenced in a study of T-cell reconstitution after alpha-beta-depleted transplantation in children. The TCRbeta library was prepared with unique molecular identifiers. TCRdb processed the PCR reads anew with MiXCR; each CDR3 protein has one entry. The sample lists about 110,000 distinct CDR3 sequences; around a tenth were seen once. This specimen was PBMCs from the stem cell graft donor, taken from the stem cell graft. All receptors derive from a human donor who donated a stem cell graft to a child with acute lymphoblastic leukemia.

This clonotype has a count of ten or more. The chain links TRBV12-3 or TRBV12-4 to TRBJ2-3; no definite D call. The CDR3 sequence is 11 residues long. Trimming took 8 bases from V and 2 from J, leaving 5 bases between them. The DNA for the CDR3 is TGTGCCAGCCTGGCCACAGATACGCAGTATTTT. Protein: CASLATDTQYF.

This clonotype was detected ten times or more. Mismatch with germline at one junction end may stem from a read error. This chain links TRBV12-3 or TRBV12-4 with TRBJ1-5; 8 bases map to TRBD1. The CDR3 is 17 amino acids. The CDR3 region is CASSLGTGPHSNQPQHF. The DNA for the CDR3 is TGTGCCAGCAGCTTAGGGACAGGACCCCATAGCAATCAGCCCCAGCATTTT.

This clonotype occurred many times. The CDR3 bases are TGTGCCAGCAGTGAACTACAAGGGTGGAACACTGAAGCTTTCTTT. This translates into CASSELQGWNTEAFF. V and J are TRBV25-1 and TRBJ1-1; D unclear. Trimming cost V 2 bases and J 1 base, with 11 bases left between them. This CDR3 is 15 amino acids long. Germline lookup yields CDR1 MGHDK and CDR2 SYGVNS.